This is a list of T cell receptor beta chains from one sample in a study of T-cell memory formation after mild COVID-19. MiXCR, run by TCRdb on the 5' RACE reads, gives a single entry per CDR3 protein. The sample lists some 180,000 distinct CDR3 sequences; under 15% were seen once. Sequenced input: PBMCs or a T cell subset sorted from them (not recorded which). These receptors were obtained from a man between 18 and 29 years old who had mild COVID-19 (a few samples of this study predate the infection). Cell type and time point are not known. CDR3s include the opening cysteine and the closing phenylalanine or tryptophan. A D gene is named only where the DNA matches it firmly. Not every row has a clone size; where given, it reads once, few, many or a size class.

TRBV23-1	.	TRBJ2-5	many	TGCGCCAGCAGTCAATCGCGAGAGACCCAGTACTTC	CASSQSRETQYF
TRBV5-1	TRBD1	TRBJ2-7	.	TGCGCCAGCAGCTGGGGACAGGGATACCAGTACTTC	CASSWGQGYQYF
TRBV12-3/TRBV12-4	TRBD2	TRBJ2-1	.	TGTGCCAGCAGTTTCCCCGCGGGGGGAGGGGGCAATGAGCAGTTCTTC	CASSFPAGGGGNEQFF
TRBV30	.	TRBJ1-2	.	TGTGCCTGGGGGGACTATGGCTACACCTTC	CAWGDYGYTF
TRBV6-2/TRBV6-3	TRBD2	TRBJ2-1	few	TGTGCCAGCAGCCCCCTAGGTCGGGGGGGCATTAATGAGCAGTTCTTC	CASSPLGRGGINEQFF
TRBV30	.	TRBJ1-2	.	TGTGCCGGGCACCCCCCGTCCAGGGACGGGGGCTACACCTTC	CAGHPPSRDGGYTF
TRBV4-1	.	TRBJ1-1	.	TGCGCCAGCAGCCAAGTGAGACATAAGAACACTGAAGCTTTCTTT	CASSQVRHKNTEAFF
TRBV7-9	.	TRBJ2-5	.	TGTGCCAGCAGCTTAAGTATCGGGGGCCCTGAAGAGACCCAGTACTTC	CASSLSIGGPEETQYF
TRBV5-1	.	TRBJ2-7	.	TGCGCCAGCAGCTTGGTCGCCGACAGGATATCCGGGGCCTACGAGCAGTACTTC	CASSLVADRISGAYEQYF
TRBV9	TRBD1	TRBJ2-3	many	TGTGCCAGCAGCGTACAGGGGGTAGCAGATACGCAGTATTTT	CASSVQGVADTQYF
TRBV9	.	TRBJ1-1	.	TGTGCCAGCAGCGTGGACGGGCATGGGAACACTGAAGCTTTCTTT	CASSVDGHGNTEAFF
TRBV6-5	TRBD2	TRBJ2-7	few	TGTGCCAGCAGTTCCAGACTAGCGGGGCGCGAGCAGTACTTC	CASSSRLAGREQYF
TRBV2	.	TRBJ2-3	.	TGTGGTGCCGGGACAGTCCAGGGAGGTACGCAGTATTTT	CGAGTVQGGTQYF
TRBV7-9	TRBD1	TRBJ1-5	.	TGTGCCAGCAGCTTAGCGCACCTCGGGACAGGGGGTAATCAGCCCCAGCATTTT	CASSLAHLGTGGNQPQHF
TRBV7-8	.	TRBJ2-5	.	TGTGCCAGCAGCCCAAAGATGACCCAGTACTTC	CASSPKMTQYF
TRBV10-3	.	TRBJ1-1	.	TGTGCCATCAGTGTTACTTCGGACACTGAAGCTTTCTTT	CAISVTSDTEAFF
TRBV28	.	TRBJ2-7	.	TGTGCCAGCTGTTTGGACAGCTCCTACGAGCAGTACTTC	CASCLDSSYEQYF
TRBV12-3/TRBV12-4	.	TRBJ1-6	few	TGTGCCAGCAGTTTTGGGGCAGTGGTAAGATCACCCCTCCACTTT	CASSFGAVVRSPLHF
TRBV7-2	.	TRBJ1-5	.	TGTGCCAGCAGCAAAAGTAGGAATCAGCCCCAGCATTTT	CASSKSRNQPQHF
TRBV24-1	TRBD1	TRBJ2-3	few	TGTGCCACCAGGCCCGGGACAGGGTACAGCACAGATACGCAGTATTTT	CATRPGTGYSTDTQYF
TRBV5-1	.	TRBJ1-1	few	TGCGCCAGCAGCCTATCACAGAACACTGAAGCTTTCTTT	CASSLSQNTEAFF
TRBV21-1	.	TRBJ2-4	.	TGTGCCAGCAGCAAACAGATAATAGCCAAAAACATTCAGTACTTC	CASSKQIIAKNIQYF